This T cell receptor (beta chain) was sequenced in a study of Ad26.COV2.S vaccination and SARS-CoV-2 variants. Assay used: immunoSEQ multiplex PCR; TCRdb lists only in-frame clones, some missing. The sample has roughly 400,000 clones, 92% seen once. The CDR3 is made up of 14 amino acids. Germline V gives CDR1 SGHRS, CDR2 YFSETQ. V lost 0 bases to trimming and J lost 4 bases, with 7 bases between them. Treatment denoted: around 19 received Ad26.COV2.S at low or high dose, single or two shots; roughly five received placebo; per-sample allocation not given. Collection of the samples took place on day 63 after the first injection of vaccine or placebo. Cohort 1b enrolled adults aged 18-55 years in Boston. As regards this clone: The antigen is undetermined.

Study-wide points: In TCR breadth and depth analyses, total T cell responses may have been underestimated. Vaccinated and placebo-treated recipients had similar non-spike TCR breadth.

J is TRBJ1-4 and V is TRBV5-1; D gene ambiguous. This specimen consisted of peripheral blood, obtained in a trial of Ad26.COV2.S vaccine versus placebo. The receptor was isolated from a person between 18 and 65 years old who received the Ad26.COV2.S COVID-19 vaccine or a placebo. The DNA of the CDR3 is TGCGCCAGCAGCTTGGGGTGGGTTAATGAAAAACTGTTTTTT. This codes for CASSLGWVNEKLFF.